Below, one TCR beta chain is given with its context. Its antigen is not identified. TCRdb re-analysed the reads in MiXCR, keeping a single row per CDR3 protein. The sample includes 150,000 to 200,000 distinct CDR3 sequences, roughly 14% of them seen just once. The V gene lost 2 bases and the J gene lost 3 bases, with 10 bases spanning the gap. Germline V gene sequence: CDR1 MDHEN, CDR2 SYDVKM. The CDR3 runs 14 residues. The data originate from a study of T cell repertoires in cytomegalovirus infection. Whole-study findings and limits: The study found HLA-C-restricted CMV-specific TCR beta clonotypes dominating the ex vivo response. Accumulated public TCR beta family frequency recognized individuals carrying CMV together with the relevant HLA.

Specimen: PBMCs. The rearrangement uses TRBV28 and TRBJ2-5; D is perhaps TRBD1 (5 bases). The clonotype originates from a human donor in good health (CMV status not recorded). Some clones in this sample may be carry-over from other donors' samples. CDR3: CASSLSGREETQYF. CDR3 sequence (DNA): TGTGCCAGCAGTTTAAGTGGCAGGGAAGAGACCCAGTACTTC.